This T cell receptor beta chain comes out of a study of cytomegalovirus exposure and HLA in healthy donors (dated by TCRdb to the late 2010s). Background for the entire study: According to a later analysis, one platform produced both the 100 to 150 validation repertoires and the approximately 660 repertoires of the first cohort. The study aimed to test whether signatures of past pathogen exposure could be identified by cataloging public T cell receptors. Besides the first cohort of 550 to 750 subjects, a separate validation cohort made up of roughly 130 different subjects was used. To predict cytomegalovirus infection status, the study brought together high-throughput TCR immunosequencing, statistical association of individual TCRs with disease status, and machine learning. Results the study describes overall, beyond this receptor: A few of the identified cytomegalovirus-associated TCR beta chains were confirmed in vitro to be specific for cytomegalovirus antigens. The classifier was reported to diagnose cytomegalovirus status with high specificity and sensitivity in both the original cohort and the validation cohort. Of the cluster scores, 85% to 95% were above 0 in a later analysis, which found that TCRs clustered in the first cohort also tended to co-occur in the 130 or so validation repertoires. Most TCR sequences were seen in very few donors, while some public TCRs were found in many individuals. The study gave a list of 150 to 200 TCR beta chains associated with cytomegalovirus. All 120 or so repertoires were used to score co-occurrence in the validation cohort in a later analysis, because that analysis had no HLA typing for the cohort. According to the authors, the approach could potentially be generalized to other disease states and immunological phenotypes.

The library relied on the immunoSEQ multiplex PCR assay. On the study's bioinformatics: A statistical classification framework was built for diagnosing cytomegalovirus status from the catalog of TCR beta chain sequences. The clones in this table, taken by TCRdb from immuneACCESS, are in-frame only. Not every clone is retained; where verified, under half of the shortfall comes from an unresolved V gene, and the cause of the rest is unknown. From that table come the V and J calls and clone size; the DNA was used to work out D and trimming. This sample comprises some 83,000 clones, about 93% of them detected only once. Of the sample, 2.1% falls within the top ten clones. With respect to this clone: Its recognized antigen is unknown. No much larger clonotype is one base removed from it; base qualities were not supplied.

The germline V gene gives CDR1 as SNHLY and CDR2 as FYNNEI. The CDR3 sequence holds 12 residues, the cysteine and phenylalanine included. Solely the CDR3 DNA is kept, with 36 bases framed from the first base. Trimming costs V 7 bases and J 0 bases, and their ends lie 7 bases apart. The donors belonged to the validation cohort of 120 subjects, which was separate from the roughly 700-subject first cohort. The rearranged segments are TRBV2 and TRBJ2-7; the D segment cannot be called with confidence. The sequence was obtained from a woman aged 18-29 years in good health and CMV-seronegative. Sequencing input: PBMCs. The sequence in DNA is TGTGCCAGCAAGTCTAGCTCCTACGAGCAGTACTTC. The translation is CASKSSSYEQYF.